Described below is a single TCR beta chain sequence and its context. The antigen is undetermined. This may arise from a read error, as a much more abundant clone is one base away. The record originates from a study of T cells in Graves' hyperthyroidism and ophthalmopathy. General study findings and limits: For ophthalmopathy, model prediction preceded onset by a median roughly 6.3 months. The blood repertoire included most of the expanded thyroid clonotypes above 0.001.

The germline V gene has CDR1 SGDLS and CDR2 YYNGEE. V was trimmed by 5 bases and J by 5 bases, leaving 11 bases between them. The CDR3 is 13 amino acids. Researchers took RNA transcripts and amplified the TCR beta CDR3 regions from them. First-round RT-PCR targeting the TCR CDR3 was performed with the HTBI primer set. TCRdb passed the multiplex PCR reads through MiXCR, listing each CDR3 protein once. Of around 800,000 distinct CDR3 sequences listed, 38% were seen once; the top ten hold 7.5% to 9.5%. Exclusion of a patient resulted from uncontrolled infection, other autoimmune disease, pregnancy or lactation. Diagnostic assessment was based on clinical symptoms, serum thyroxine and TRAb, thyroid ultrasound and orbital computed tomography.

The TCR originated in a man between 18 and 29 years old with Graves' hyperthyroidism. The sequenced sample was blood. V gene TRBV9 combines with J gene TRBJ1-5; possible D gene TRBD1, 6 bases. The CDR3 coding sequence is TGTGCCAGCAGACCTGAGGGGGATCAGCCCCAGCATTTT. Its translation is CASRPEGDQPQHF.